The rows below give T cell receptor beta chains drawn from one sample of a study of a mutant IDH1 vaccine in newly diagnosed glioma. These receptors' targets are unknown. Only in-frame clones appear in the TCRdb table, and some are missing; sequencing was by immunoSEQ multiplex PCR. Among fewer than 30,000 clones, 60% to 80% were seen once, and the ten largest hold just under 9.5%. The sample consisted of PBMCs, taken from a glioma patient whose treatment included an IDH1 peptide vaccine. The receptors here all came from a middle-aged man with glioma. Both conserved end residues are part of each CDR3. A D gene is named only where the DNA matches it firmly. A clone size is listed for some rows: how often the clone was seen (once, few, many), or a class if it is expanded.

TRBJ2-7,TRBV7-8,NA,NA,CASSQFGGPKSYEQYF,TGTGCCAGCAGCCAGTTCGGGGGACCCAAATCCTACGAGCAGTACTTC
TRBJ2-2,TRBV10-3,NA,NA,CAISEGQVNTGELFF,TGTGCCATCAGTGAGGGTCAAGTTAATACCGGGGAGCTGTTTTTT
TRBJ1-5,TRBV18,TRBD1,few,CASSPQGAGGNQPQHF,TGTGCCAGCTCACCCCAGGGGGCCGGGGGCAATCAGCCCCAGCATTTT
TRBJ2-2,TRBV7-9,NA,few,CASSPTGELFF,TGTGCCAGCAGCCCGACCGGGGAGCTGTTTTTT
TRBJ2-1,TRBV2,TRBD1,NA,CASKLQGVTYNEQFF,TGTGCCAGCAAATTACAGGGGGTCACCTACAATGAGCAGTTCTTC
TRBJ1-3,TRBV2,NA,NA,CASNFGTWRNTIYF,TGTGCCAGCAATTTCGGAACATGGAGAAACACCATATATTTT
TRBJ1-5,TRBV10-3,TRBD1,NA,CAISRGTAVNQPQHF,TGTGCCATCAGCCGCGGGACAGCAGTTAATCAGCCCCAGCATTTT
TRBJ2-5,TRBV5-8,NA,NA,CASSLVGTRGLETQYF,TGTGCCAGCAGCTTGGTGGGGACTCGGGGCCTGGAGACCCAGTACTTC
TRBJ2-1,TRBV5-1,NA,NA,CASSPGLDNEQFF,TGCGCCAGCAGCCCGGGACTGGACAATGAGCAGTTCTTC
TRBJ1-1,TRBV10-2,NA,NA,CASSESELGVNTEAFF,TGCGCCAGCAGTGAGTCGGAGTTAGGGGTGAACACTGAAGCTTTCTTT
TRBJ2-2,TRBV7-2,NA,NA,CASREAGNTGELFF,TGTGCCAGCAGGGAAGCGGGGAACACCGGGGAGCTGTTTTTT
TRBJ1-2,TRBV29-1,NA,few,CSVAYGGYTF,TGCAGCGTTGCCTATGGCGGCTACACCTTC
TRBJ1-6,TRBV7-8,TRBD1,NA,CASSFRGTGERSPLHF,TGTGCCAGCAGCTTCCGGGGGACAGGGGAACGGTCACCCCTCCACTTT
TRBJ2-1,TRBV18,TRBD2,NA,CASSLGLAGATYNEQFF,TGTGCCAGCTCTCTTGGACTAGCGGGTGCCACCTACAATGAGCAGTTCTTC
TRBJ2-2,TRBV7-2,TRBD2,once,CASSSGWLAGVSGELFF,TGTGCCAGCAGTTCTGGCTGGCTAGCGGGAGTAAGTGGGGAGCTGTTTTTT
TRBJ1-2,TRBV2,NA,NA,CASRPNTGRASGYTF,TGTGCCAGCAGGCCAAACACGGGCCGGGCCAGCGGCTACACCTTC
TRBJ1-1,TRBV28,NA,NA,CASRSSLMNTEAFF,TGTGCCAGCCGAAGCAGCCTCATGAACACTGAAGCTTTCTTT
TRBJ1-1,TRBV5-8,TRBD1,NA,CASSGTGLLNTEAFF,TGTGCCAGCAGCGGGACAGGTCTCCTGAACACTGAAGCTTTCTTT
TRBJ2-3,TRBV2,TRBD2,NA,CASSEGGGTDTQYF,TGTGCCAGCAGTGAGGGGGGGGGCACAGATACGCAGTATTTT
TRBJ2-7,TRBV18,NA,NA,CASSPGESGEQYF,TGTGCCAGCTCACCAGGGGAGTCAGGTGAGCAGTACTTC
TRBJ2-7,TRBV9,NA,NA,CASSASGTSSYEQYF,TGTGCCAGCAGCGCCTCCGGGACTTCCTCCTACGAGCAGTACTTC
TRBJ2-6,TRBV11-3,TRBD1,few,CASSLGAGQGSGANVLTF,TGTGCCAGCAGCCTAGGGGCGGGACAGGGGTCAGGGGCCAACGTCCTGACTTTC
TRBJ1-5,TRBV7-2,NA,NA,CASSSGPLSNQPQHF,TGTGCCAGCAGCTCTGGACCCCTCAGCAATCAGCCCCAGCATTTT
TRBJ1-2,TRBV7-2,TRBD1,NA,CASSRDRNYGYTF,TGTGCCAGCAGTCGGGACAGGAACTATGGCTACACCTTC
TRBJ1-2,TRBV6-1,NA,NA,CASKETGYGYTF,TGTGCCAGCAAGGAGACAGGTTATGGCTACACCTTC
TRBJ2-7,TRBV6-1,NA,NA,CASSGGHTYEQYF,TGTGCCAGCAGTGGGGGTCACACCTACGAGCAGTACTTC
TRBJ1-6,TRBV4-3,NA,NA,CASSQGYGDGSPLHF,TGCGCCAGCAGCCAAGGATATGGGGATGGATCACCCCTCCACTTT
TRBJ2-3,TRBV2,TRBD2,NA,CASSVGPGLTTDTQYF,TGTGCCAGCAGTGTGGGGCCGGGACTAACCACAGATACGCAGTATTTT
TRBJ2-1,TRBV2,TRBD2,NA,CASSPGETSALHEQFF,TGTGCCAGCAGTCCAGGGGAGACTAGCGCCCTACATGAGCAGTTCTTC
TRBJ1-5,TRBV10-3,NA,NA,CAISESEAWQPQHF,TGTGCCATCAGTGAGTCGGAAGCTTGGCAGCCCCAGCATTTT
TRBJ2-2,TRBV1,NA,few,CTSSQDLENNTGELFF,TGCACCAGCAGCCAAGATTTGGAAAACAACACCGGGGAGCTGTTTTTT
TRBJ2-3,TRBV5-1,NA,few,CASSLVGQLTDTQYF,TGCGCCAGCAGCTTGGTTGGTCAGTTAACAGATACGCAGTATTTT
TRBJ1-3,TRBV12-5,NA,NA,CASGLVIGDPLLPLSGNTIYF,TGTGCTAGTGGTTTGGTCATTGGGGACCCTCTGCTTCCCCTCTCTGGAAACACCATATATTTT
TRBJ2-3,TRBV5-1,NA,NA,CASALGLQSDTQYF,TGCGCCAGCGCGTTAGGGTTGCAATCAGATACGCAGTATTTT
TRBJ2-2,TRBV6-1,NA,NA,CASSEATGELFF,TGTGCCAGCAGTGAAGCCACCGGGGAGCTGTTTTTT
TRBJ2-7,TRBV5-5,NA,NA,CASSLGYEQYF,TGTGCCAGCAGCTTGGGTTACGAGCAGTACTTC
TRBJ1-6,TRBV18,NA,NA,CASSQEGVNSPLHF,TGTGCCAGCTCGCAAGAAGGGGTTAATTCACCCCTCCACTTT
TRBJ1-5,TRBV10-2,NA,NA,CASSESGTGQPQHF,TGCGCCAGCAGTGAGTCGGGGACGGGTCAGCCCCAGCATTTT
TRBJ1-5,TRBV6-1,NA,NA,CASSEAEGGGNQPQHF,TGTGCCAGCAGCGAAGCGGAGGGTGGGGGCAATCAGCCCCAGCATTTT
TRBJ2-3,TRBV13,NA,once,CASSPRRGTSPDTQYF,TGTGCCAGCAGCCCTCGTCGAGGGACATCCCCAGATACGCAGTATTTT
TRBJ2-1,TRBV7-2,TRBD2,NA,CASSFTSGNYNEQFF,TGTGCCAGCAGCTTCACTAGCGGGAACTACAATGAGCAGTTCTTC
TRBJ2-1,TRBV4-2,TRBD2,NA,CASSQDPLAGRGEQFF,TGTGCCAGCAGCCAAGATCCCCTAGCGGGAAGGGGTGAGCAGTTCTTC
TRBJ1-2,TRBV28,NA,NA,CASSSGDAVSGYTF,TGTGCCAGCAGTTCGGGAGATGCGGTTTCTGGCTACACCTTC